The T cell receptor (beta chain) under discussion was sequenced for a study of beta chain features in type 1 diabetes. Study-wide context: On cell yields, gender and age, patients and healthy donors were similar.

The V gene's germline CDR1 is SGHTA and CDR2 FQGNSA. The CDR3 contains 14 residues. V lost 3 bases to trimming and J lost 0 bases, with 3 bases between them. Each donor gave one heparinised blood draw averaging roughly 120 mL. The authors reverse transcribed all of the isolated RNA, so sequencing captured expressed TCRB transcripts. The assay was immunoSEQ multiplex PCR, and TCRdb's table has in-frame clones only and misses some. The table shows 310,000 or so clones, with around 7.6% occurring only once. Findings and caveats of the study: There were fewer insertions and more deletions at the VDJ junctions of type 1 diabetes patients. A closer apparent resemblance between naive, central memory and Treg TCRB repertoires was seen in patients than in healthy donors.

In the case of this clone: The antigen is not known.

Sequencing was carried out using central memory CD4+ T cells from blood. V is TRBV7-2 and J is TRBJ2-6; D is unresolved. The source of this sequence is a woman between 18 and 30 years old in good health. CDR3 loop: CASSLNSGANVLTF. CDR3 in DNA: TGTGCCAGCAGCTTGAACTCTGGGGCCAACGTCCTGACTTTC. Supplemented by reference TRBV7-2 and TRBJ2-6, the full variable domain reads GAGVSQSPSNKVTEKGKDVELRCDPISGHTALYWYRQSLGQGLEFLIYFQGNSAPDKSGLPSDRFSAERTGGSVSTLTIQRTQQEDSAVYLCASSLNSGANVLTFGAGSRLTVL.